This T cell receptor beta chain was found in a study of persistence of HIV-infected CD4 T cells (dated by TCRdb to the early 2020s). Regarding the research as a whole: Suppressive ART had been received by participants for a median of roughly 8 years. Cross-participant TCR cluster analysis included about 8 participants for CMV and more than five participants for Gag. Anti-CD3/anti-CD28 stimulation activated a higher proportion of cells, with a lower memory fraction, than antigen stimulation. The clonality of all cells in each sorted population was measured by TCRbeta sequencing, and the clonality of infected cells was measured by proviral sequencing. CMV- and HIV-1 Gag-responding CD4+ T cells were isolated from ART-treated individuals so that antigen-driven clonal expansion of HIV-1-infected cells could be examined. Peripheral blood samples of up to 180 mL were obtained at multiple time points, with the exception of two participants, for whom leukapheresis was performed at a single time point. Study-wide conclusions, independent of this receptor: Within the same sorted populations, how oligoclonal the TCRs were correlated with how oligoclonal the proviruses were. Enrichment of degenerate expanded CDR3beta sequences was found in antigen-responding cells, suggesting convergent selection of CD4+ responses to CMV and Gag. Restriction of bulk TCR analyses to the rare CMV-responding cells that actually carried HIV-1 proviruses was not possible. Only a small number of individuals took part in the study, and the range of antigens tested was limited. TCRbeta richness in CMV- and Gag-responding cells was significantly lower than in anti-CD3/anti-CD28-responding cells; CMV-responding cells had higher oligoclonality than CD3/CD28-stimulated and Gag-responding cells.

The immunoSEQ hsTCRB assay version 4 in survey mode was used to sequence TCRbeta repertoires from genomic DNA. Genomic DNA was diluted to 8.5 to 10 ng/uL, and up to about 1 ug per sample was used for TCRbeta sequencing. The study's own analysis went as follows. TCRbeta data analysis was done in ImmunoSeq Analyzer 3.0, and diversity was calculated on productive nucleotide rearrangements. Using the Immunarch R package, the improved Chao index served to estimate lower-bound TCR diversity and the Gini coefficient served to estimate clonality. Nucleotide rearrangements that differed but encoded the same CDR3beta amino acid sequence were counted as separate clonotypes. TCRbeta sequences significantly enriched in antigen-responding cells relative to anti-CD3/anti-CD28-activated cells were identified by differential abundance analysis. GLIPH2 grouped TCRs by predicted peptide-MHC specificity, both within each participant and across combined participant data sets. The clones in this table, taken by TCRdb from immuneACCESS, are in-frame only. Not every clone is retained; where verified, under half of the shortfall comes from an unresolved V gene, and the cause of the rest is unknown. V, J and clone size derive from that table, while D and trimming were established from the DNA sequence. In all, the sample holds 40,000 to 55,000 clones, and about 90% of those were seen once. The ten largest clones represent around 3.4% of the sample.

Note on this clone: No antigen is known for it. Within one base of it there is no much larger clone, and no base qualities were kept.

What this sample's treatment or condition label stands for: suppressive antiretroviral therapy. Cells were stimulated with anti-CD3/anti-CD28 magnetic beads as a nonspecific positive control representing the CD4+ T cell repertoire. CD4+ T cells that responded were sorted based on upregulation of both CD40 ligand and CD69. Participants were HIV-1-infected adults who started suppressive ART during chronic infection. For at least 4 years, participants had undetectable plasma HIV-1 RNA, below 50 copies/mL. To be included, participants needed a CD4+ T cell count above 400 cells/uL and a positive CMV serology. Before stimulation, PBMCs were isolated using density centrifugation and then depleted of CD8+ T cells. CD8-depleted PBMCs were stimulated for approximately 18 hours with anti-CD28/CD49d costimulation, CD40-blocking antibody and enfuvirtide to prevent new infections. Cell sorting was performed on a Beckman Coulter MoFlo Legacy or XDP sorter, and dead cells were excluded with propidium iodide. Genomic DNA was extracted using the QIAamp DNA Mini Kit for samples with more than one million cells and using the Quick-DNA Microprep Kit for all other samples.

V and J lose 5 bases and 8 bases, and a span of 24 bases separates them. Looking up the germline V gene yields CDR1 MGHDK and CDR2 SYGVNS. From its cysteine to its phenylalanine, the CDR3 spans 16 amino acids. The CDR3 DNA has 48 bases and is translated from base 1. This TCR was recovered from an adult woman with HIV who was CMV-seropositive. The V and J segments used are TRBV25-1 and TRBJ1-2; TRBD1 might be the D gene, on 5 matching bases. This specimen was CD4+ T cells sorted from PBMCs after roughly 20-hour stimulation, taken from a patient who received antiretroviral therapy. The sample's cell subset or site, from its label and the paper: CD40L+CD69+ CD4 T cells responding to anti-CD3/anti-CD28 beads, representing the overall repertoire. CDR3 reads: CASSKLDQTIWDGYTF. The nucleotides read TGTGCCAGCAGTAAGTTGGACCAGACGATCTGGGACGGCTACACCTTC.